These 16 T cell receptor beta chains came from one sample sequenced in a study of T cells after yellow fever vaccination. MiXCR was run by TCRdb on the 5' RACE reads, yielding one entry per CDR3 protein. The sample shows more than 350,000 distinct CDR3 sequences, about 9.9% of them seen only once. This sample comprised PBMCs, obtained on the day of the first yellow fever vaccination. The receptors come from a man younger than 35 who received the YFV17D yellow fever vaccine.

This clonotype was seen more than once but under ten times. The chain joins TRBV4-3 to TRBJ1-1, with D possibly being TRBD1 (5 bases). The V gene's germline CDR1 is LGHNA and CDR2 YSLEER. The CDR3 spans 15 residues. V lost 4 bases and J lost 10, with 22 bases in between. The CDR3 region has the DNA TGCGCCAGCAGCCTCTTACCGGGACCTCGAACACGAGCTTTCTTT. It encodes CASSLLPGPRTRAFF.

This chain joins TRBV5-1 and TRBJ2-3, with 7 bases that match TRBD2. The germline V gene encodes CDR1 SGHRS and CDR2 YFSETQ. Germline trimming cut 3 bases from V and 4 bases from J; bases unmatched to any gene: 5. The CDR3 is 14 residues long. CDR3 nucleotides: TGCGCCAGCAGCTCGTTTGGGGGGGCAGATACGCAGTATTTT. This sequence encodes CASSSFGGADTQYF.

This clonotype was counted ten times or more. The chain employs TRBV5-1 and TRBJ2-1; 7 bases match TRBD2. The CDR3 totals 14 residues. Germline values: CDR1 SGHRS, CDR2 YFSETQ. The V segment lost 1 base and the J segment 8 bases; nucleotides outside the gene matches: 6. The CDR3 DNA sequence: TGCGCCAGCAGCTTGATTACTAGCGAAGATGAGCAGTTCTTC. It is translated as CASSLITSEDEQFF.

This clonotype was found many times. This sequence joins TRBV4-1 and TRBJ1-1; D unclear. CDR1 MGHRA and CDR2 YSYEKL come from the germline V gene. V lost 0 bases and J 4 bases, leaving 18 bases between the germline ends. The CDR3 extends over 17 amino acids. DNA for the CDR3: TGCGCCAGCAGCCAAGATAGGAGCCCGCAGGTTGGCACTGAAGCTTTCTTT. It translates to CASSQDRSPQVGTEAFF.

This clonotype appeared a few times. The CDR3 spells CASSGGPNAYNEQFF. CDR3 nucleotides: TGTGCCAGCAGCGGGGGACCTAACGCTTACAATGAGCAGTTCTTC. The chain employs TRBV5-4 and TRBJ2-1; D may be TRBD1 or TRBD2 (5 bases each). Between the trimmed V and J ends, which lost 4 bases and 4 bases, there was a span of 15 bases. Per germline, CDR1 SGHNT and CDR2 YYREEE (reference sequence). The CDR3 spans 15 residues.

This chain connects TRBV10-2 to TRBJ2-3, with TRBD2 identical over 10 bases. CDR3 length equals 14 residues. V trimming: 10 bases; J trimming: 4 bases; junction bases outside the gene matches: 8. In germline, CDR1 is WSHSY, CDR2 SAAADI. This CDR3 is CATQDSGGPDTQYF. In nucleotides, the CDR3 is TGCGCCACTCAAGATAGCGGGGGGCCAGATACGCAGTATTTT.

V is TRBV12-3 or TRBV12-4 and J is TRBJ2-7; unclear D gene. V lost 2 bases, J lost 3 bases, and 11 bases lay in between. The CDR3 spans 14 residues. This CDR3 reads CASSLTDSYYEQYF. In nucleotides, the CDR3 is TGTGCCAGCAGTTTAACGGATTCCTACTACGAGCAGTACTTC.

The chain has TRBV5-4 and TRBJ2-5, with D possibly being TRBD1 (5 bases). Trimming left V 4 bases short and J 3 bases short, with 16 bases between. Germline V CDR1 and CDR2: SGHNT, YYREEE (reference sequence). This CDR3 region has 15 residues. CDR3 nucleotides: TGTGCCAGCAGCCCTTCGGTGGGGCTTGAAGAGACCCAGTACTTC. It is translated as CASSPSVGLEETQYF.

V gene TRBV5-1 combines with J gene TRBJ1-1, with D possibly TRBD1 on 5 matching bases. This CDR3 region has 16 residues. CDR1 is SGHRS and CDR2 is YFSETQ in the germline V gene. V lost 7 bases and J lost 0, with 19 bases in between. CDR3 sequence reads: CASHKDRDVLNTEAFF. The CDR3 bases are TGCGCCAGCCACAAGGATCGGGACGTCCTGAACACTGAAGCTTTCTTT.

The gene calls are TRBV7-2 and TRBJ1-3; D is possibly TRBD1 (6 bases). The CDR3 runs to 15 residues. V was pared by 1 base and J by 2 bases, with 9 bases between. Germline-derived CDR1 and CDR2 are SGHTA and FQGNSA. CDR3 coding DNA: TGTGCCAGCAGCTTAGTATCAGGGGCTGGAAACACCATATATTTT. This codes for CASSLVSGAGNTIYF.

The gene calls are TRBV7-8 and TRBJ1-6; D might be TRBD1 (6 bases). CDR1 is SGHVS and CDR2 is FQNEAQ in the germline V gene. The CDR3 runs 14 residues. V lost 5 bases and J lost 5, with 10 bases in between. The CDR3 here is CASSRAGDNSPLHF. As DNA, the CDR3 is TGTGCCAGCAGCCGAGCAGGGGATAATTCACCCCTCCACTTT.

This clonotype appeared a few times. The chain joins TRBV29-1 to TRBJ1-2; possible D gene TRBD1, 6 bases. CDR1 is SQVTM, CDR2 ANQGSEA, per germline. Trimming cost V 0 bases and J 6 bases, with 11 bases left between them. This CDR3 is 13 amino acids long. CDR3 protein: CSVEEGGSDGYTF. The DNA for the CDR3 is TGCAGCGTTGAAGAGGGGGGCTCTGATGGCTACACCTTC.

In this sample, this clonotype turned up many times. The chain carries TRBV7-6 and TRBJ2-1; 8 bases align to TRBD1. With V trimmed by 5 bases and J by 0 bases, 9 bases remained unmatched. Germline V CDR1 and CDR2: SGHVS, FNYEAQ. The CDR3 has 17 residues. CDR3 coding DNA: TGTGCCAGCAGCCCGGAACAGGGGGGCTACTCCTACAATGAGCAGTTCTTC. Protein: CASSPEQGGYSYNEQFF.

Details on this clonotype: A much larger clone lies one base from this, so it may be a read error. The J gene is TRBJ2-5, the V gene TRBV12-3 or TRBV12-4; D is possibly TRBD2 (6 bases). The V end lost 7 bases, the J end lost 9 bases, and 18 bases lay between the germline ends. This CDR3 region has 13 residues. As DNA, the CDR3 is TGTGCCAGCACGACTAGGTCTTATGGTGCCCAGTACTTC. Amino acid sequence: CASTTRSYGAQYF.

This rearrangement joins TRBV7-2 to TRBJ2-7; TRBD1 aligns across 7 bases. Germline V CDR1 and CDR2: SGHTA, FQGNSA. Trimming removed 4 bases from V and 3 bases from J; junction bases left unmatched: 6. The CDR3 length is 14 residues. Written as DNA, the CDR3 is TGTGCCAGCAGCTGGTGGGACAGCAACTACGAGCAGTACTTC. Translating it yields CASSWWDSNYEQYF.

This chain uses TRBV27 with TRBJ2-1, with 11 bases identical to TRBD2. The CDR3 is 15 residues long. V lost 6 bases and J lost 6; bases outside the gene matches: 7. CDR1 is MNHEY, CDR2 SMNVEV, per germline (reference sequence). The CDR3 coding sequence is TGTGCCAGCAGAGTACTAGCGGGGGCCTCCAATGAGCAGTTCTTC. Amino acids: CASRVLAGASNEQFF.